The 30 T cell receptor beta chains given below trace back to one sample, sequenced in a study of T cell responses to AZD1222 COVID-19 vaccine. Assay used: immunoSEQ multiplex PCR; TCRdb lists only in-frame clones, some missing. The table lists more than 100,000 clones, approximately 90% of them singletons. Source: peripheral blood, taken on day 0 of AZD1222 vaccination. The receptor set was obtained from an adult in good health.

The chain employs TRBV5-8 and TRBJ1-5; D may be TRBD1 (5 bases). The CDR3 length is 14 residues. From germline, CDR1 is SGHTS and CDR2 YDEGEE. V lost 4 bases and J lost 7, with 15 bases in between. CDR3 DNA sequence: TGTGCCAGCAGCATAGGGGCACCCCAGCAGCCCCAGCATTTT. Translated: CASSIGAPQQPQHF.

This clone has only one observation. The chain is built from TRBV7-2 and TRBJ1-2, with 9 bases identical to TRBD1. The CDR3 extends over 15 amino acids. CDR1 SGHTA and CDR2 FQGNSA come from the germline V gene. V dropped 2 bases and J dropped 7; count of bases not matched to a gene: 8. The CDR3 here is CTSSLWDRVGFGYTF. The DNA for the CDR3 is TGTACCAGCAGCTTATGGGACAGGGTGGGCTTTGGCTACACCTTC.

V gene TRBV6-2 or TRBV6-3 combines with J gene TRBJ1-2; 10 nucleotides line up with TRBD1. V lost 4 bases to trimming and J lost 6 bases; unmatched junction nucleotides: 8. CDR3 length: 15 residues. Germline CDR1 and CDR2: MNHEY and SVGEGT. The CDR3 is CASSSVTGGADGYTF. CDR3 nucleotide sequence: TGTGCCAGCAGTTCCGTGACAGGGGGCGCTGATGGCTACACCTTC.

The rearrangement joins TRBV2 to TRBJ1-2; TRBD1 matches 8 bases. This CDR3 has 14 amino acids. The trim removed 4 bases at V and 3 bases at J, leaving 4 bases unmatched. Germline V CDR1 and CDR2: SNHLY, FYNNEI. This CDR3 reads CASSGGTGDYGYTF. As DNA, the CDR3 is TGTGCCAGCAGTGGAGGGACAGGTGACTATGGCTACACCTTC. The whole variable domain, filled in from reference TRBV2 and TRBJ1-2, reads EPEVTQTPSHQVTQMGQEVILRCVPISNHLYFYWYRQILGQKVEFLVSFYNNEISEKSEIFDDQFSVERPDGSNFTLKIRSTKLEDSAMYFCASSGGTGDYGYTFGSGTRLTVV.

V usage is TRBV3-1 (or the pseudogene TRBV3-2) and J usage is TRBJ2-7, with a tentative D call TRBD1 (5 bases). V lost 0 bases, J lost 3 bases, and 12 bases lay in between. The germline V gene has CDR1 LGHDT and CDR2 YNNKEL (reference sequence). This CDR3 is 15 amino acids long. The CDR3 DNA reads as TGTGCCAGCAGCCAAGACCCAATGACAGACTACGAGCAGTACTTC. Its translation is CASSQDPMTDYEQYF.

This sequence joins TRBV19 and TRBJ2-3; D perhaps matches TRBD2 (5 bases). The CDR3 loop spans 15 amino acids. V shed 7 bases and J shed 0 bases, with 14 bases lying between them. Germline lookup yields CDR1 LNHDA and CDR2 SQIVND (reference sequence). The DNA of the CDR3 is TGTGCCAGTATTGGTCCGGGATCTAGCACAGATACGCAGTATTTT. Protein product: CASIGPGSSTDTQYF. Full variable domain (remainder filled in from reference TRBV19 and TRBJ2-3): DGGITQSPKYLFRKEGQNVTLSCEQNLNHDAMYWYRQDPGQGLRLIYYSQIVNDFQKGDIAEGYSVSREKKESFPLTVTSAQKNPTAFYLCASIGPGSSTDTQYFGPGTRLTVL.

V gene TRBV19 combines with J gene TRBJ2-1; tentative D call: TRBD1 (7 bases). Deletions cut 5 bases from V and 10 bases from J, with 24 bases between. There are 16 residues in the CDR3. The germline gives CDR1 LNHDA, CDR2 SQIVND (reference sequence). In DNA form, the CDR3 reads TGTGCCAGTAGTGCCCAGGGGGACTCCCGGGGCCGAGAGCAGTTCTTC. This codes for CASSAQGDSRGREQFF.

This sequence joins TRBV12-5 and TRBJ2-7; no clear D. Looked up from germline, CDR1 is LGHNT and CDR2 is FRNRAP. V was trimmed by 4 bases and J by 2 bases, leaving 9 bases between them. The CDR3 extends over 13 amino acids. The CDR3 loop reads CASGSEGTYEQYF. CDR3 nucleotide sequence: TGTGCTAGTGGTTCCGAAGGGACCTACGAGCAGTACTTC.

This chain links TRBV5-5 with TRBJ1-1; D gene uncertain. This CDR3 contains 14 residues. V was clipped by 4 bases and J by 1 base, with 11 bases between them. Germline V gene sequence: CDR1 SGHKS, CDR2 YYEKEE (reference sequence). The CDR3 loop is CASSIIGSNTEAFF. CDR3 bases: TGTGCCAGCAGCATTATAGGCTCGAACACTGAAGCTTTCTTT.

The chain recombines TRBV7-2 with TRBJ2-1; D gene ambiguous. The length of the CDR3 is 16 residues. The germline V gene has CDR1 SGHTA and CDR2 FQGNSA. Trimming removed 0 bases at V and 0 bases at J, with 9 bases between. CDR3 protein: CASSLAPYSSYNEQFF. The CDR3 DNA reads as TGTGCCAGCAGCTTAGCGCCCTATAGCTCCTACAATGAGCAGTTCTTC. The variable domain in full, completed from reference TRBV7-2 and TRBJ2-1, reads GAGVSQSPSNKVTEKGKDVELRCDPISGHTALYWYRQSLGQGLEFLIYFQGNSAPDKSGLPSDRFSAERTGGSVSTLTIQRTQQEDSAVYLCASSLAPYSSYNEQFFGPGTRLTVL.

The chain joins TRBV6-5 to TRBJ2-7, with TRBD2 matching 8 bases. This CDR3 region has 15 residues. The V gene's germline CDR1 is MNHEY and CDR2 SVGAGI. Trimming took 6 bases from V and 0 from J; bases not matched to a gene: 7. The CDR3 DNA is TGTGCCAGCAGGCCCATAGCGGGGAGCTCCTACGAGCAGTACTTC. Encoded protein: CASRPIAGSSYEQYF.

This clone was seen only a few times. The CDR3 region has the DNA TGCGCCAGCAGCTTGAGAGCGGGTGGGGGCGATGGCTACACCTTC. Residues: CASSLRAGGGDGYTF. J is TRBJ1-2 and V is TRBV5-1, with D possibly being TRBD1 (6 bases). Germline CDR1 SGHRS, CDR2 YFSETQ. The CDR3 runs 15 residues. V lost 1 base and J lost 6, with 16 bases in between.

CDR3 sequence: CSVVGSSYEQYF. The CDR3 DNA reads TGCAGCGTCGTCGGGTCCTCCTACGAGCAGTACTTC. V is TRBV29-1 and J is TRBJ2-7; D is undetermined. The CDR3 is 12 amino acids. Germline lookup yields CDR1 SQVTM and CDR2 ANQGSEA. V was shortened by 6 bases and J by 0 bases, with 9 bases between the two germline ends.

This chain links TRBV7-3 with TRBJ2-3; 11 nucleotides align to TRBD2. CDR3 length: 14 amino acids. The V and J ends lost 4 bases and 6 bases, in that order; junction bases with no gene match: 3. Per the germline V gene, CDR1 is SGHTA and CDR2 is FQGTGA. As DNA, the CDR3 is TGTGCCAGCAGCTCTAGCGGGGGGATGGATACGCAGTATTTT. Its translation: CASSSSGGMDTQYF.

The chain is built from TRBV9 and TRBJ2-3; 8 bases are shared with TRBD2. J gave up 4 bases and V 0 bases, and 4 bases lay outside the gene matches. Germline CDR1 and CDR2: SGDLS and YYNGEE. This CDR3 region has 15 residues. CDR3 DNA: TGTGCCAGCAGCGTAGTCGGGGGGGCCGCAGATACGCAGTATTTT. Translating gives CASSVVGGAADTQYF.

V is TRBV7-9 and J is TRBJ2-7; D possibly matches TRBD1 or TRBD2 (6 bases each). The V and J ends lost 8 bases and 5 bases respectively, with 22 bases between them. This CDR3 region has 15 residues. Per the germline V gene, CDR1 is SEHNR and CDR2 is FQNEAQ (reference sequence). The CDR3: CASSTPGAVRNEQYF. The CDR3 DNA follows: TGTGCCAGCTCCACACCGGGGGCCGTAAGAAACGAGCAGTACTTC.

The V and J genes are TRBV6-7 and TRBJ1-4; D is ambiguous. TRBV6-7 is recorded as an ORF, its role being uncertain. V lost 0 bases to trimming and J lost 2 bases, with 7 bases between them. CDR3 length: 15 residues. Here the CDR3 reads CASSYSETTNEKLFF. CDR3 DNA: TGTGCCAGCAGTTACTCAGAAACCACTAATGAAAAACTGTTTTTT.

V and J are TRBV29-1 and TRBJ2-1, with 8 bases fitting TRBD1. The germline CDR1 and CDR2 sequences are SQVTM and ANQGSEA. The V gene end was trimmed by 0 bases and the J gene end by 6 bases; junction bases not matched to a gene: 10. The CDR3 covers 16 residues. The CDR3 DNA reads as TGCAGCGTTGAAGACAGGCAGGGACAGGTAGGCAATGAGCAGTTCTTC. It is translated as CSVEDRQGQVGNEQFF.

This rearrangement joins TRBV13 to TRBJ2-3; TRBD2 agrees at 10 bases. V lost 5 bases and J lost 5; bases outside the gene matches: 4. Germline V gene sequence: CDR1 PRHDT, CDR2 FYEKMQ (reference sequence). CDR3 length: 14 amino acids. The CDR3 loop is CASSLAGERDTQYF. In nucleotides, the CDR3 is TGTGCCAGCAGCCTAGCGGGGGAAAGAGATACGCAGTATTTT.

This clone was found once. The J gene is TRBJ2-7, the V gene TRBV4-1, with a possible D match to TRBD1 (5 bases). This CDR3 comprises 15 residues. Germline loops: CDR1 MGHRA, CDR2 YSYEKL. The ends were cut back, 1 base at V and 3 bases at J, with 13 bases in the middle. The chain's CDR3 is CASSQAPGQNYEQYF. CDR3 bases: TGCGCCAGCAGCCAAGCCCCTGGACAAAACTACGAGCAGTACTTC.

The chain has TRBV29-1 and TRBJ2-5; weak D call: TRBD2 (5 bases). This CDR3 region has 13 residues. Germline values: CDR1 SQVTM, CDR2 ANQGSEA. The germline V and J ends were trimmed by 3 bases and 4 bases, with 12 bases remaining between them. The CDR3 coding sequence is TGCAGCGTTGACCCCAGAGGGCCAGAGACCCAGTACTTC. Its translation: CSVDPRGPETQYF.

The rearrangement uses TRBV15 and TRBJ1-2; a weak D match, TRBD1 (5 bases). V was clipped by 3 bases and J by 3 bases, with 8 bases between them. Germline CDR1 is LNHNV and CDR2 is YYDKDF (reference sequence). CDR3 length equals 13 residues. In DNA, the CDR3 is TGTGCCACCAGCAGGGACATACACTATGGCTACACCTTC. This gives the protein CATSRDIHYGYTF.

CDR3 sequence reads: CAISATNTGELFF. CDR3 sequence (DNA): TGTGCCATCAGCGCCACGAACACCGGGGAGCTGTTTTTT. This chain links TRBV10-3 with TRBJ2-2; the D is unclear. CDR1 is ENHRY, CDR2 SYGVKD, per germline. V lost 6 bases, J lost 0 bases, and 5 bases lay in between. The CDR3 consists of 13 residues.

This rearrangement joins TRBV7-3 to TRBJ2-5; D is possibly TRBD1 (6 bases). V was trimmed by 4 bases and J by 3 bases, leaving 12 bases between them. Germline CDR1 reads SGHTA; CDR2 reads FQGTGA. The CDR3 loop spans 14 amino acids. CDR3 DNA: TGTGCCAGCAGCTCGGGACAAGTTAAAGAGACCCAGTACTTC. Amino acid sequence: CASSSGQVKETQYF.

This clone occurred once. The V gene is TRBV12-5, the J gene TRBJ1-1, with D hard to call. Germline CDR1 LGHNT, CDR2 FRNRAP. This CDR3 is 13 amino acids long. The V and J ends lost 1 base and 1 base respectively, with 4 bases between them. Here the CDR3 reads CASGLGRNTEAFF. As DNA, the CDR3 is TGTGCTAGTGGTTTGGGGAGGAACACTGAAGCTTTCTTT.

The J gene is TRBJ2-2, the V gene TRBV2, with 7 bases aligning to TRBD1. Trimming took 4 bases from V and 7 from J; bases not matched to a gene: 6. The CDR3 sequence is 14 residues long. The germline gives CDR1 SNHLY, CDR2 FYNNEI. This chain's CDR3 is CASSGQGVGGELFF. The CDR3 DNA follows: TGTGCCAGCAGTGGACAGGGAGTTGGCGGGGAGCTGTTTTTT.

The chain carries TRBV6-5 and TRBJ2-7, with D maybe TRBD1 (5 bases). This CDR3 has 13 residues. Germline CDR1 is MNHEY and CDR2 is SVGAGI. Trimming took off 1 base at V and 5 bases at J, with 9 bases between the two ends. The CDR3 reads CASSYFQGDEQYF. CDR3 DNA sequence: TGTGCCAGCAGTTACTTTCAGGGCGACGAGCAGTACTTC.

This clone has a handful of counts. The chain carries TRBV7-9 and TRBJ2-7; the D call may be TRBD1 or TRBD2 (5 bases each). There are 15 residues in the CDR3. Germline CDR1 reads SEHNR; CDR2 reads FQNEAQ (reference sequence). Trimming left V 5 bases short and J 0 bases short, with 14 bases between. DNA of the CDR3: TGTGCCAGCAGCCCCGGGCCAGGGAGCTCCTACGAGCAGTACTTC. As protein: CASSPGPGSSYEQYF.

The chain employs TRBV19 and TRBJ1-2, with 8 bases matching TRBD1. CDR3 length: 16 amino acids. Germline lookup yields CDR1 LNHDA and CDR2 SQIVND (reference sequence). V shed 6 bases, J shed 4 bases, and the junction held 13 bases outside the gene matches. The CDR3 protein is CASSPDGQGPSYGYTF. The CDR3 DNA reads TGTGCCAGTAGCCCCGATGGACAGGGACCTTCCTATGGCTACACCTTC.

The chain couples TRBV19 to TRBJ1-5; no clear D. The CDR3 has 14 amino acids. Trimming pared 4 bases from V and 2 bases from J, leaving 9 bases between. CDR1 and CDR2 (germline): LNHDA, SQIVND (reference sequence). CDR3 sequence: CASSTAAGNQPQHF. For the CDR3, the DNA is TGTGCCAGTAGTACGGCCGCGGGCAATCAGCCCCAGCATTTT.